The 2 T cell receptor beta chains given below trace back to one sample, sequenced in a study of blood T cell repertoires in COVID-19 (dated by TCRdb to the early 2020s). Library preparation was by the immunoSEQ multiplex PCR assay. What TCRdb holds here is the immuneACCESS table cut down to in-frame rearrangements. Part of the clones is not present; checked against another copy, under half of the missing clones reflect an unresolved V gene, and the others are unexplained. Present in this sample are hundreds of thousands of clones, around four fifths of which were seen just once. Of the sample, 7.5% to 9% is held by the ten largest clones. Sequencing was carried out using peripheral blood. Receptors were obtained from a woman aged 45-59 years with acute or convalescent COVID-19.

The rearrangement joins TRBV9 to TRBJ2-7; 8 bases line up with TRBD1. CDR3 length: 16 amino acids. J gave up 5 bases and V 0 bases, and 10 bases lay outside the gene matches. Germline lookup yields CDR1 SGDLS and CDR2 YYNGEE. CDR3 DNA sequence: TGTGCCAGCAGCGTAGACCGGGACAGGATTTTTGACGAGCAGTACTTC. Amino acid sequence: CASSVDRDRIFDEQYF. Full variable domain (remainder filled in from reference TRBV9 and TRBJ2-7): DSGVTQTPKHLITATGQRVTLRCSPRSGDLSVYWYQQSLDQGLQFLIQYYNGEERAKGNILERFSAQQFPDLHSELNLSSLELGDSALYFCASSVDRDRIFDEQYFGPGTRLTVT.

This clone came up once. The chain uses TRBV5-1 and TRBJ1-5; D remains ambiguous. This CDR3 has 15 residues. Trimming took off 4 bases at V and 1 base at J, with 12 bases between the two ends. Per the germline V gene, CDR1 is SGHRS and CDR2 is YFSETQ. The CDR3 is CASSPGTGSNQPQHF. Here the CDR3 DNA reads TGCGCCAGCAGCCCCGGAACGGGGAGCAATCAGCCCCAGCATTTT. Using reference TRBV5-1 and TRBJ1-5 for the parts outside the CDR3, the full variable domain is KAGVTQTPRYLIKTRGQQVTLSCSPISGHRSVSWYQQTPGQGLQFLFEYFSETQRNKGNFPGRFSGRQFSNSRSEMNVSTLELGDSALYLCASSPGTGSNQPQHFGDGTRLSIL.